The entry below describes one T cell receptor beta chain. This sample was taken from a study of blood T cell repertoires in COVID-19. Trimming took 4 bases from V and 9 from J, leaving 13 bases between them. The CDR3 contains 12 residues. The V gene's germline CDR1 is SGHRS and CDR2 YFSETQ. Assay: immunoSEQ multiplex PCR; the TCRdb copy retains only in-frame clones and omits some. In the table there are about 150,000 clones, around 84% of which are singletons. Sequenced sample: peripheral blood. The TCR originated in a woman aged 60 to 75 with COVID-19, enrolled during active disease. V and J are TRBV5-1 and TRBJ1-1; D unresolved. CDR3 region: CASSLDGFQAFF. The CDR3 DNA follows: TGCGCCAGCAGCCTAGACGGATTTCAAGCTTTCTTT.